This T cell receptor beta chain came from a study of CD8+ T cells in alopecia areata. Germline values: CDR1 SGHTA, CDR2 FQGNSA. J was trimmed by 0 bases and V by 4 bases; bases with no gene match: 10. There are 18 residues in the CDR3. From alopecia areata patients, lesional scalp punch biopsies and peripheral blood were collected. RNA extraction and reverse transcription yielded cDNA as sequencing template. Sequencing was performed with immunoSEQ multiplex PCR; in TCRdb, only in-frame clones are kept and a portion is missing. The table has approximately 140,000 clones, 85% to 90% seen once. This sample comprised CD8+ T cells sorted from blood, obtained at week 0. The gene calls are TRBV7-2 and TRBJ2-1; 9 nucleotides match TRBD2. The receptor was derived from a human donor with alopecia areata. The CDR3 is CASSSRLAAMSSYNEQFF. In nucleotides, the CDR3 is TGTGCCAGCAGCTCTCGACTAGCGGCTATGAGCTCCTACAATGAGCAGTTCTTC.